The 31 T cell receptor beta chains presented below share a single source sample, sequenced in a study of regulatory T cells in long-lasting Graves disease. The time point here: newly diagnosed GD, antithyroid drugs for less than 3 months. TCR sequences were obtained from RNA taken from PBMCs. Both iRepertoire HTBI primers and Arm-PCR of CDR3 regions were used to build the TCR beta libraries. Each CDR3 protein is one row after TCRdb ran MiXCR on the multiplex PCR reads. This table holds 500,000 or so distinct CDR3 sequences, around 15% found once. These records were also assigned to another study, of T cells in Graves' hyperthyroidism and ophthalmopathy.

The material was peripheral blood mononuclear cells (PBMCs), obtained at new diagnosis, from a patient treated with antithyroid drugs. The receptors stem from a woman aged 45 to 65 with Graves disease.

This clonotype was seen a handful of times. V gene TRBV30 combines with J gene TRBJ2-7, with D possibly matching TRBD2 (6 bases). Germline lookup yields CDR1 GTSNPN and CDR2 SVGIG (reference sequence). V lost 1 base and J lost 2, with 15 bases in between. This CDR3 spans 15 amino acids. CDR3 protein: CAWSDPRGFPYEQYF. The CDR3 coding sequence is TGTGCCTGGAGTGACCCGCGGGGTTTCCCCTACGAGCAGTACTTC.

This clonotype was recorded at least ten times. The rearrangement joins TRBV28 to TRBJ1-5; D is possibly TRBD1 (5 bases). CDR1 and CDR2 from the germline V gene are MDHEN and SYDVKM. V was cut by 5 bases and J by 0 bases, with 17 bases left in between. This CDR3 contains 17 residues. In nucleotides, the CDR3 is TGTGCCAGCAGTACCCCATACGCGGGGGATAGCAATCAGCCCCAGCATTTT. Translation: CASSTPYAGDSNQPQHF.

Many counts were recorded for this clonotype. J is TRBJ2-7 and V is TRBV30, with no clear D. Per germline, CDR1 GTSNPN and CDR2 SVGIG (reference sequence). Trimming removed 1 base from V and 4 bases from J, with 5 bases in between. This CDR3 is 11 amino acids long. The CDR3 reads CAWSDVYEQYF. The CDR3 region has the DNA TGTGCCTGGAGTGATGTATACGAGCAGTACTTC.

In this sample, this clonotype turned up a few times. The chain combines TRBV2 with TRBJ2-5; D might be TRBD2 (6 bases). Trimming removed 3 bases at V and 2 bases at J, with 10 bases between. Germline V gene lookup returns CDR1 SNHLY and CDR2 FYNNEI. The CDR3 length is 14 residues. The CDR3 nucleotides are TGTGCCAGCAGTGACCCTAGCGAGCAAGAGACCCAGTACTTC. Translating gives CASSDPSEQETQYF.

In its sample, this clonotype was seen many times. The chain is built from TRBV5-5 and TRBJ2-1; 10 positions match TRBD2. Germline V gene sequence: CDR1 SGHKS, CDR2 YYEKEE (reference sequence). V lost 4 bases, J lost 3 bases, and 4 bases stayed unmatched. This CDR3 comprises 15 residues. In DNA form, the CDR3 reads TGTGCCAGCAGCCTCGGACTAGCGGTCTACAATGAGCAGTTCTTC. It specifies CASSLGLAVYNEQFF. The whole variable domain, filled in from reference TRBV5-5 and TRBJ2-1, reads DAGVTQSPTHLIKTRGQQVTLRCSPISGHKSVSWYQQVLGQGPQFIFQYYEKEERGRGNFPDRFSARQFPNYSSELNVNALLLGDSALYLCASSLGLAVYNEQFFGPGTRLTVL.

This clonotype was counted many times. This chain connects TRBV20-1 to TRBJ2-3; 10 positions match TRBD1. The CDR3 has 13 amino acids. The germline V gene encodes CDR1 DFQATT and CDR2 SNEGSKA (reference sequence). The CDR3 DNA follows: TGCAGCGGGGACAGGGGAAGCACAGATACGCAGTATTTT. It translates to CSGDRGSTDTQYF.

This clonotype was seen ten or more times. The gene calls are TRBV7-2 and TRBJ2-2; a weak D match, TRBD2 (5 bases). This CDR3 has 14 amino acids. Germline V gene data show CDR1 as SGHTA and CDR2 as FQGNSA. The germline V and J ends were trimmed by 0 bases and 5 bases, with 7 bases remaining between them. This chain's CDR3 is CASSLAGGTGELFF. As DNA, the CDR3 is TGTGCCAGCAGCTTAGCTGGCGGGACCGGGGAGCTGTTTTTT. Full variable domain (outside the CDR3, taken from reference TRBV7-2 and TRBJ2-2): GAGVSQSPSNKVTEKGKDVELRCDPISGHTALYWYRQSLGQGLEFLIYFQGNSAPDKSGLPSDRFSAERTGGSVSTLTIQRTQQEDSAVYLCASSLAGGTGELFFGEGSRLTVL.

This clonotype was counted at least ten times. V usage is TRBV5-1 and J usage is TRBJ2-7; 8 positions agree with TRBD2. Trimming cost V 6 bases and J 4 bases; bases outside gene matches: 12. Looked up from germline, CDR1 is SGHRS and CDR2 is YFSETQ. This CDR3 is 15 amino acids long. This CDR3 is CASTEGAGDVYEQYF. The CDR3 DNA follows: TGCGCCAGCACCGAGGGAGCGGGAGACGTTTACGAGCAGTACTTC.

This chain joins TRBV20-1 and TRBJ2-3, with 7 bases identical to TRBD2. The DNA end is a closer match to TRBJ2-7, so the J assignment may be wrong. CDR3 length: 13 amino acids. Germline CDR1 is DFQATT and CDR2 is SNEGSKA (reference sequence). CDR3 protein: CSARPSGTYEQYF. The DNA for the CDR3 is TGCAGTGCTAGGCCTAGCGGCACCTACGAGCAGTACTTC.

The chain is built from TRBV11-2 and TRBJ1-2, with TRBD1 identical over 11 bases. V gave up 5 bases and J gave up 8 bases; unmatched junction bases: 4. The CDR3 extends over 13 amino acids. Looked up from germline, CDR1 is SGHAT and CDR2 is FQNNGV. The CDR3 DNA reads TGTGCCAGCAGCCCGGGACAGGGGGTCGGCTACACCTTC. It specifies CASSPGQGVGYTF.

This chain joins TRBV7-9 and TRBJ2-7; 10 bases are shared with TRBD2. V lost 5 bases and J lost 4; bases outside the gene matches: 8. Germline assignment: CDR1 SEHNR and CDR2 FQNEAQ (reference sequence). This CDR3 is 15 amino acids long. The CDR3 nucleotides are TGTGCCAGCAGCCCTAGCGGGAGTGTAATTTACGAGCAGTACTTC. This encodes CASSPSGSVIYEQYF.

This clonotype was found a few times. CDR3 loop: CSARGSQVRDEQFF. CDR3 bases: TGCAGTGCTAGGGGTTCGCAGGTTAGAGATGAGCAGTTCTTC. The chain employs TRBV20-1 and TRBJ2-1; D gene ambiguous. Germline CDR1 DFQATT, CDR2 SNEGSKA (reference sequence). The CDR3 has 14 amino acids. V was clipped by 3 bases and J by 8 bases, with 17 bases between them.

This chain uses TRBV6-4 with TRBJ2-7; TRBD1 agrees at 8 bases. Unmatched junction bases numbered 15, after V lost 5 bases and J lost 9 bases. The CDR3 sequence is 15 residues long. Germline-derived CDR1 and CDR2 are MRHNA and SNTAGT. In DNA form, the CDR3 reads TGTGCCAGCAGTTATTCCGGTTTTCAGGGGGCTCGGCAGTACTTC. As protein: CASSYSGFQGARQYF.

This clonotype was seen only a few times. Possible read error: a much larger clone is one base away. The conserved closing phenylalanine or tryptophan is absent in this CDR3, likely reflecting a read error. The CDR3 reads CASSQTVQETQYL. The CDR3 DNA follows: TGTGCCAGCAGCCAAACAGTTCAAGAGACCCAGTACCTC. V usage is TRBV3-1 and J usage is TRBJ2-5; D is uncertain. The V gene lost 2 bases and the J gene lost 2 bases, with 6 bases spanning the gap. CDR1 and CDR2 (germline): LGHDT, YNNKEL (reference sequence). This CDR3 is 13 amino acids long.

This clonotype was found many times. The genes are TRBV3-1 and TRBJ1-1; a possible D gene is TRBD1 (6 bases). V was pared by 1 base and J by 4 bases, with 16 bases between. CDR1 LGHDT and CDR2 YNNKEL come from the germline V gene (reference sequence). The CDR3 length is 16 residues. Here the CDR3 DNA reads TGTGCCAGCAGCCAAGTCGCCAGGGAGGGGGGCACTGAAGCTTTCTTT. Its protein product is CASSQVAREGGTEAFF.

In its sample, this clonotype was seen many times. The CDR3: CASSLQPHTNEQFF. CDR3 DNA: TGTGCCAGCAGCCTCCAACCACACACAAATGAGCAGTTCTTC. V is TRBV11-2 and J is TRBJ2-1; D uncertain. CDR1 and CDR2 (germline): SGHAT, FQNNGV. CDR3 length: 14 residues. V shed 5 bases and J shed 7 bases, with 15 bases lying between them.

This clonotype showed up just a few times. The junction differs from germline at one of its ends, possibly a read error. V is TRBV7-7 and J is TRBJ2-5; D may be TRBD1 or TRBD2 (5 bases each). The V gene's germline CDR1 is SSHAT and CDR2 FNYEAQ (reference sequence). The CDR3 length is 11 residues. Here the CDR3 DNA reads TGTGCCACTCGTTGGCTAGGGACCCTGTACTTC. It codes for CATRWLGTLYF.

The V call is TRBV5-1, the J call TRBJ2-3, with no clear D. Trimming removed 5 bases at V and 2 bases at J, with 12 bases between. Germline CDR1 is SGHRS and CDR2 is YFSETQ. The CDR3 covers 14 residues. CDR3 sequence reads: CASSQVGVTDTQYF. CDR3 DNA: TGCGCCAGCAGTCAGGTTGGGGTCACAGATACGCAGTATTTT.

This clonotype was detected many times. The chain links TRBV18 to TRBJ2-7; 10 bases line up with TRBD1. V was pared by 8 bases and J by 4 bases, with 8 bases of the junction left unmatched. Germline loops: CDR1 KGHSH, CDR2 LQKENI. CDR3 size: 14 residues. CDR3 DNA sequence: TGTGCCAGCAGTCCGGGACAGGGGTTGTACGAGCAGTACTTC. It encodes CASSPGQGLYEQYF. The full variable domain, rest sourced from reference TRBV18 and TRBJ2-7, is NAGVMQNPRHLVRRRGQEARLRCSPMKGHSHVYWYRQLPEEGLKFMVYLQKENIIDESGMPKERFSAEFPKEGPSILRIQQVVRGDSAAYFCASSPGQGLYEQYFGPGTRLTVT.

This clonotype came up a few times. V usage is TRBV29-1 and J usage is TRBJ2-7, with D perhaps TRBD2 (6 bases). The germline V gene has CDR1 SQVTM and CDR2 ANQGSEA. The V end was cut by 6 bases, the J end by 2 bases, with 26 bases between. The CDR3 has 17 amino acids. The CDR3 loop reads CSVGNIPDFGGAYEQYF. DNA of the CDR3: TGCAGCGTCGGCAACATACCCGACTTCGGGGGAGCCTACGAGCAGTACTTC.

This chain links TRBV11-2 with TRBJ2-1; D may be TRBD1 or TRBD2 (5 bases each). Germline loops: CDR1 SGHAT, CDR2 FQNNGV. The CDR3 has 17 residues. Deletions cut 1 base from V and 0 bases from J, with 13 bases between. The CDR3 coding sequence is TGTGCCAGCAGCTTAGTTATAGGGACGAGCTCCTACAATGAGCAGTTCTTC. Translating gives CASSLVIGTSSYNEQFF.

There are many counts of this clonotype. The CDR3 reads CASSMDRRDGYEQYF. Here the CDR3 DNA reads TGCGCCAGCAGCATGGACCGTAGAGATGGCTACGAGCAGTACTTC. The chain recombines TRBV5-1 with TRBJ2-7; no firm D call. This CDR3 comprises 15 residues. Looked up from germline, CDR1 is SGHRS and CDR2 is YFSETQ. Between the trimmed V and J ends, which lost 4 bases and 3 bases, there was a span of 17 bases.

The rearrangement uses TRBV5-1 and TRBJ2-5; possibly TRBD1 or TRBD2 for D (5 bases each). CDR1 SGHRS and CDR2 YFSETQ come from the germline V gene. CDR3 length equals 14 residues. V lost 5 bases to trimming and J lost 2 bases, with 13 bases between them. This chain's CDR3 is CASSRGPEQETQYF. In DNA form, the CDR3 reads TGCGCCAGCAGTCGGGGACCCGAGCAAGAGACCCAGTACTTC.

This clonotype was seen repeatedly, ten times or more. The chain joins TRBV9 to TRBJ2-3; a possible D gene is TRBD2 (6 bases). This CDR3 has 14 residues. Germline CDR1 is SGDLS and CDR2 is YYNGEE. Trimming shortened V by 4 bases and J by 1 base, and 10 bases separated the two germline ends. Here the CDR3 reads CASSSLAGTDTQYF. CDR3 in DNA: TGTGCCAGCAGCTCATTAGCGGGCACAGATACGCAGTATTTT.

The sample holds a few counts of this clonotype. The rearrangement uses TRBV7-3 and TRBJ2-1; D is unresolved. Trimming took 2 bases from V and 9 from J, leaving 8 bases between them. Germline CDR1 SGHTA, CDR2 FQGTGA. The CDR3 totals 12 residues. The DNA for the CDR3 is TGTGCCAGCAGCTTACCGCCGGGTGAGCAGTTCTTC. Its protein product is CASSLPPGEQFF.

This clonotype was recorded at least ten times. The chain employs TRBV2 and TRBJ1-2, with D possibly being TRBD1 (6 bases). V was trimmed by 7 bases and J by 4 bases, leaving 16 bases between them. Germline CDR1 is SNHLY and CDR2 is FYNNEI. The CDR3 is 14 amino acids. CDR3 amino acids: CASTSQGTFYGYTF. CDR3 bases: TGTGCCAGCACCTCACAGGGAACCTTCTATGGCTACACCTTC.

The V call is TRBV19, the J call TRBJ1-5; possibly TRBD1 for D (5 bases). Germline V gives CDR1 LNHDA, CDR2 SQIVND (reference sequence). The ends were cut back, 7 bases at V and 4 bases at J, with 17 bases in the middle. The CDR3 runs 15 residues. The CDR3 protein is CASIKSLGVNQPQHF. CDR3 coding DNA: TGTGCCAGTATCAAGTCCCTGGGGGTTAATCAGCCCCAGCATTTT.

This clonotype was seen many times. The chain has TRBV7-8 and TRBJ1-2, with 8 bases aligning to TRBD1. Germline values: CDR1 SGHVS, CDR2 FQNEAQ. The CDR3 spans 16 residues. The V and J ends lost 0 bases and 4 bases, in that order; junction bases with no gene match: 7. The CDR3 protein is CASSLARGRLGYGYTF. In DNA form, the CDR3 reads TGTGCCAGCAGCTTAGCCAGGGGGCGCCTAGGCTATGGCTACACCTTC.

The sample holds many counts of this clonotype. This chain joins TRBV3-1 and TRBJ2-2, with 9 positions matching TRBD2. The trim removed 1 base at V and 4 bases at J, leaving 7 bases unmatched. Germline V gene lookup returns CDR1 LGHDT and CDR2 YNNKEL (reference sequence). CDR3 length equals 17 residues. The CDR3 loop reads CASSQGASGMATGELFF. Here the CDR3 DNA reads TGTGCCAGCAGCCAAGGCGCTAGCGGGATGGCCACCGGGGAGCTGTTTTTT.

This clonotype came up a few times. The rearrangement links TRBV3-1 to TRBJ2-5; D remains unclear. Per germline, CDR1 LGHDT and CDR2 YNNKEL (reference sequence). V lost 0 bases, J lost 2 bases, and 10 bases lay in between. The CDR3 sequence is 15 residues long. DNA of the CDR3: TGTGCCAGCAGCCAAGAAACGAGGCTTCAAGAGACCCAGTACTTC. This translates into CASSQETRLQETQYF.

Only a few counts were recorded for this clonotype. V usage is TRBV19 and J usage is TRBJ1-5, with unresolved D. Germline V gene data show CDR1 as LNHDA and CDR2 as SQIVND (reference sequence). The V and J ends lost 3 bases and 0 bases respectively, with 9 bases between them. This CDR3 is 15 amino acids long. In DNA form, the CDR3 reads TGTGCCAGTAGTATCGTAGGGAATAGCAATCAGCCCCAGCATTTT. Translated: CASSIVGNSNQPQHF. The full variable domain, its missing parts supplied by reference TRBV19 and TRBJ1-5, is DGGITQSPKYLFRKEGQNVTLSCEQNLNHDAMYWYRQDPGQGLRLIYYSQIVNDFQKGDIAEGYSVSREKKESFPLTVTSAQKNPTAFYLCASSIVGNSNQPQHFGDGTRLSIL.